This is a list of T cell receptor beta chains from one sample in a study of blood T cell repertoires in COVID-19. Repertoires were generated with immunoSEQ multiplex PCR, while TCRdb's copy carries only in-frame clones and drops some. The data hold about 170,000 clones, with approximately 84% observed a single time. The sequenced material came from peripheral blood. These receptors all stem from a man aged 65-85 years with active or convalescent COVID-19. CDR3s include the opening cysteine and the closing phenylalanine or tryptophan. A D gene is named only where the DNA matches it firmly. Some rows have no size entry. The others give once, few or many, or a class for an expanded clone.

V gene	J gene	D gene	clone size	CDR3 DNA	CDR3 protein
TRBV18	TRBJ2-7	.	.	TGTGCCAGCTCACCCCCGGACACATTCTACGAGCAGTACTTC	CASSPPDTFYEQYF
TRBV24-1	TRBJ2-5	TRBD1	.	TGTGCCACCAGTGATTTGCTACCAGGGGGAGAGACCCAGTACTTC	CATSDLLPGGETQYF
TRBV29-1	TRBJ1-2	.	.	TGCAGCGCGGACAGACCTAACTATGGCTACACCTTC	CSADRPNYGYTF
TRBV19	TRBJ1-2	.	once	TGTGCCAGTAGTATAGCCATCTCGGTGTGGTACGGCTACACCTTC	CASSIAISVWYGYTF
TRBV3-1/TRBV3-2	TRBJ1-2	.	.	TGTGCCAGCAGCCAAGAAGGGCAGGGGAAGCCTAGATATGGCTACACCTTC	CASSQEGQGKPRYGYTF
TRBV7-9	TRBJ2-2	TRBD2	few	TGTGCCAGCACTCCAAAAGGGACTAGCAACACCGGGGAGCTGTTTTTT	CASTPKGTSNTGELFF
TRBV11-2	TRBJ2-1	TRBD2	.	TGTGCCAGCAGCTTAGTTCTGGGGACTAATAATGAGCAGTTCTTC	CASSLVLGTNNEQFF
TRBV28	TRBJ1-1	.	.	TGTGCCAGCAGCTCCAATCCGGGGACAACAAACACTGAAGCTTTCTTT	CASSSNPGTTNTEAFF
TRBV2	TRBJ2-1	.	.	TGTGCCAGCAGTGCGGATTTACTAGCATTTGGGGGGAGTGCATTCTTC	CASSADLLAFGGSAFF
TRBV27	TRBJ2-5	.	.	TGTGCCAGCAGTTTAAGTCGAGCAGGGTTAATCTGGGAGACCCAGTACTTC	CASSLSRAGLIWETQYF
TRBV24-1	TRBJ2-7	TRBD1	.	TGTGCCACCAGCCAGTCGGGACAGGGGTCCTACGAGCAGTACTTC	CATSQSGQGSYEQYF
TRBV6-5	TRBJ1-2	.	few	TGTGCCAGCTCGGCAGGGTACTTAGTTGGCTACACCTTC	CASSAGYLVGYTF
TRBV6-5	TRBJ1-1	.	.	TGTGCCAGCAGTTACGGGCACTCGATCACGTCTGAAGCTTTCTTT	CASSYGHSITSEAFF
TRBV15	TRBJ1-2	.	.	TGTGCCACCAGCAGAGACAGGACAGCTTATGGCTACACCTTC	CATSRDRTAYGYTF
TRBV12-3/TRBV12-4	TRBJ1-2	.	.	TGTGCCAGCAGTTTTCAGCGGGGTGGCTACACCTTC	CASSFQRGGYTF
TRBV30	TRBJ1-2	.	.	TGTGCCTGGAGTATTCAGCAGGAAGGCTACACCTTC	CAWSIQQEGYTF
TRBV11-2	TRBJ1-1	TRBD1	.	TGTGCCAGCAGCTTTGACAGGGCCTCGACTGAAGCTTTCTTT	CASSFDRASTEAFF
TRBV6-5	TRBJ1-1	.	.	TGTGCCAGCAGATGGGGCTTGAACACTGAAGCTTTCTTT	CASRWGLNTEAFF
TRBV6-5	TRBJ1-3	.	.	TGTGCCAGCAGTTACGACAGTGACTCTGGAAACACCATATATTTT	CASSYDSDSGNTIYF
TRBV28	TRBJ2-1	TRBD1	.	TGTGCCAGCAGTGGCCTCGGGACAGGGGTATACAATGAGCAGTTCTTC	CASSGLGTGVYNEQFF
TRBV5-1	TRBJ1-1	.	.	TGCGCCAGCAGCTCTAGCAGAGAGATGAACACTGAAGCTTTCTTT	CASSSSREMNTEAFF
TRBV28	TRBJ2-1	.	.	TGTGCCAGCAGTTTACATTACCCTCCAGGTGAGCAGTTCTTC	CASSLHYPPGEQFF
TRBV7-2	TRBJ1-2	TRBD1	.	TGTGCCAGCAGCTTAGCCGGGACAGGAGACTATGGCTACACCTTC	CASSLAGTGDYGYTF
TRBV5-4	TRBJ2-7	TRBD1	.	TGTGCCAGCAGGCCAGGGGGCGATGGCCACGAGCAGTACTTC	CASRPGGDGHEQYF
TRBV18	TRBJ1-2	TRBD1	.	TGTGCCAGCTCATCCGCCGAGAGGACAGGGAGAGGCTACACCTTC	CASSSAERTGRGYTF
TRBV18	TRBJ1-2	.	.	TGTGCCAGCTCACCACTTGACAGTCGCTATGGCTACACCTTC	CASSPLDSRYGYTF
TRBV7-2	TRBJ1-4	.	.	TGTGCCAGCAGCTTAGCGAAGGGAGGGGTTGAAAAACTGTTTTTT	CASSLAKGGVEKLFF
TRBV27	TRBJ1-1	TRBD1	once	TGTGCCAGCAGTCCCCGACAGGGGGCGGCGGCTGAAGCTTTCTTT	CASSPRQGAAAEAFF
TRBV7-7	TRBJ2-2	TRBD1	.	TGTGCTAGCAGTCTCCACTACCCCGGGACAGGGCGCGGGGAGCTGTTTTTT	CASSLHYPGTGRGELFF